Presented here are 19 T cell receptor beta chains from one specimen sequenced in a study of beta chain features in type 1 diabetes. The entirety of the isolated RNA underwent reverse transcription, so expressed TCRB transcripts were sequenced. Assay used: immunoSEQ multiplex PCR; TCRdb lists only in-frame clones, some missing. The sample records under 350,000 clones, around 7.8% being singletons. The sequenced sample consisted of central memory CD4+ T cells from blood. These receptors all come from a woman aged 18-30 years in good health.

The sample holds many counts of this clone. This chain uses TRBV7-9 with TRBJ1-3; D unclear. V dropped 8 bases and J dropped 0 bases, with 8 bases sitting between them. The germline gives CDR1 SEHNR, CDR2 FQNEAQ (reference sequence). The CDR3 covers 13 residues. The CDR3 DNA sequence: TGTGCCAGCGAATGGGGCTCTGGAAACACCATATATTTT. Protein: CASEWGSGNTIYF.

This clone was seen a handful of times. CDR3 coding DNA: TGTGCCAGCAGCCCCCGGAGGGTTGAGACCCAGTACTTC. As protein: CASSPRRVETQYF. The chain is built from TRBV7-9 and TRBJ2-5; the D gene is possibly TRBD2 (6 bases). CDR3 length equals 13 residues. With 5 bases removed from V and 5 bases from J, the gap between germline ends came to 12 bases. The V gene's germline CDR1 is SEHNR and CDR2 FQNEAQ (reference sequence).

For this clone: A much larger clone lies one base from this, so it may be a read error. The chain couples TRBV6-5 to TRBJ1-2; D remains ambiguous. Germline loops: CDR1 MNHEY, CDR2 SVGAGI. The CDR3 is 11 residues long. Trimming left V 2 bases short and J 4 bases short, with 2 bases between. The CDR3 spells CASSYGYGYTF. In DNA, the CDR3 is TGTGCCAGCAGTTACGGCTATGGCTACACCTTC.

This clone was picked up a small number of times. The chain joins TRBV5-6 to TRBJ2-5, with 11 bases identical to TRBD1. The trim removed 4 bases at V and 6 bases at J, leaving 14 bases unmatched. Germline V lookup: CDR1 SGHDT, CDR2 YYEEEE. The CDR3 loop spans 17 amino acids. The CDR3 coding sequence is TGTGCCAGCAGCGCAGGGACAGGGGGAACGTTTCTGCAGACCCAGTACTTC. Translation: CASSAGTGGTFLQTQYF.

This clone was observed at least ten times. The chain recombines TRBV2 with TRBJ1-2; perhaps TRBD1 as D (5 bases). The germline gives CDR1 SNHLY, CDR2 FYNNEI. The CDR3 has 14 residues. The V end was cut by 8 bases, the J end by 0 bases, with 13 bases between. The CDR3 loop reads CASLLGPTNYGYTF. DNA of the CDR3: TGTGCCAGCCTCCTGGGACCTACTAACTATGGCTACACCTTC.

This chain uses TRBV7-9 with TRBJ1-6; TRBD1 matches at 10 bases. The J segment lost 7 bases and the V segment lost 5 bases, leaving 2 bases of the junction unmatched. The CDR3 has 14 amino acids. In germline, CDR1 is SEHNR, CDR2 FQNEAQ (reference sequence). CDR3 in amino acids: CASSAGQGNSPLHF. For the CDR3, the DNA is TGTGCCAGCAGCGCGGGACAGGGGAATTCACCCCTCCACTTT.

The V and J genes are TRBV2 and TRBJ1-5; D is unclear. V lost 3 bases, J lost 5 bases, and 20 bases lay in between. CDR3 length: 17 residues. The germline V gene has CDR1 SNHLY and CDR2 FYNNEI. The CDR3 region has the DNA TGTGCCAGCAGTGAGAGGGCGGTCAGCTATCTGGATCAGCCCCAGCATTTT. This codes for CASSERAVSYLDQPQHF.

Only a few counts were recorded for this clone. V usage is TRBV29-1 and J usage is TRBJ2-1; no reliable D call. CDR1 is SQVTM, CDR2 ANQGSEA, per germline. The CDR3 loop spans 13 amino acids. V was clipped by 6 bases and J by 3 bases, with 12 bases between them. The CDR3 DNA follows: TGCAGCGTCAGCTTTTCGAGCTACAATGAGCAGTTCTTC. Its protein product is CSVSFSSYNEQFF.

This chain connects TRBV7-3 to TRBJ1-5; D not certain. The germline gives CDR1 SGHTA, CDR2 FQGTGA. V lost 6 bases to trimming and J lost 6 bases, with 12 bases between them. This CDR3 comprises 13 residues. The CDR3: CASSTERGQPQHF. CDR3 sequence (DNA): TGTGCCAGCAGTACCGAGCGAGGTCAGCCCCAGCATTTT.

This clone was seen a few times. The V call is TRBV5-4, the J call TRBJ2-7; no reliable D call. The CDR3 has 15 residues. Germline loops: CDR1 SGHNT, CDR2 YYREEE (reference sequence). V was trimmed by 0 bases and J by 2 bases, leaving 12 bases between them. CDR3 sequence (DNA): TGTGCCAGCAGCTTGGGGACGAGACGGGCCTACGAGCAGTACGTC. Encoded protein: CASSLGTRRAYEQYV.

There are a few counts of this clone. The chain has TRBV6-5 and TRBJ2-1; D assignment may be TRBD1 or TRBD2 (5 bases each). V was shortened by 6 bases and J by 6 bases, with 15 bases between the two germline ends. Germline V lookup: CDR1 MNHEY, CDR2 SVGAGI. CDR3 length: 14 amino acids. The CDR3 sequence: CASRGASKGNEQFF. CDR3 nucleotide sequence: TGTGCCAGCAGAGGGGCTAGCAAAGGCAATGAGCAGTTCTTC.

The chain employs TRBV29-1 and TRBJ1-2, with 9 bases aligning to TRBD1. Germline V gene data show CDR1 as SQVTM and CDR2 as ANQGSEA. This CDR3 has 15 amino acids. V shed 5 bases and J 1 base; nucleotides not matched to a gene: 8. The DNA for the CDR3 is TGCAGCGTTAGAACCTGGGACAGGGATAACTATGGCTACACCTTC. This gives the protein CSVRTWDRDNYGYTF. The variable domain in full, with the rest retrieved from reference TRBV29-1 and TRBJ1-2, is SAVISQKPSRDICQRGTSLTIQCQVDSQVTMMFWYRQQPGQSLTLIATANQGSEATYESGFVIDKFPISRPNLTFSTLTVSNMSPEDSSIYLCSVRTWDRDNYGYTFGSGTRLTVV.

This clone has just a few counts. V gene TRBV7-3 combines with J gene TRBJ1-1; the D is unclear. Trimming pared 5 bases from V and 7 bases from J, leaving 14 bases between. The germline V gene encodes CDR1 SGHTA and CDR2 FQGTGA. CDR3 length: 13 amino acids. In DNA, the CDR3 is TGTGCCAGCAGCCAAGATGACGGAGATGAAGCTTTCTTT. The encoded protein is CASSQDDGDEAFF. The full variable domain, in which reference TRBV7-3 and TRBJ1-1 provide the parts outside the CDR3, is GAGVSQTPSNKVTEKGKYVELRCDPISGHTALYWYRQSLGQGPEFLIYFQGTGAADDSGLPNDRFFAVRPEGSVSTLKIQRTERGDSAVYLCASSQDDGDEAFFGQGTRLTVV.

The chain combines TRBV7-3 with TRBJ2-3, with D unresolved. The CDR3 is made up of 12 amino acids. V was clipped by 5 bases and J by 9 bases, with 12 bases between them. From germline, CDR1 is SGHTA and CDR2 FQGTGA. Here the CDR3 DNA reads TGTGCCAGCAGCACCAACGCTAGAACGCAGTATTTT. It encodes CASSTNARTQYF.

The table lists this clone with many counts. This chain links TRBV10-3 with TRBJ2-5; TRBD1 matches at 9 bases. V shed 7 bases and J 5 bases; nucleotides not matched to a gene: 2. CDR1 is ENHRY and CDR2 is SYGVKD in the germline V gene. The length of the CDR3 is 12 residues. CDR3 loop: CAIKGTGETQYF. CDR3 in DNA: TGTGCCATCAAGGGGACAGGGGAGACCCAGTACTTC.

There are a few counts of this clone. The chain has TRBV4-2 and TRBJ2-5, with a weak D call TRBD2 (6 bases). In germline, CDR1 is LGHNA, CDR2 YNFKEQ. V gave up 4 bases and J gave up 5 bases, with 23 bases separating them. This CDR3 comprises 17 residues. The CDR3 loop is CASSPSGQRRSGETQYF. CDR3 DNA sequence: TGTGCCAGCAGCCCGAGCGGGCAGCGGCGATCGGGGGAGACCCAGTACTTC.

At least ten counts were recorded for this clone. This chain uses TRBV7-2 with TRBJ2-7, with TRBD2 matching over 7 bases. Germline assignment: CDR1 SGHTA and CDR2 FQGNSA. This CDR3 is built from 15 residues. Germline trimming cut 1 base from V and 7 bases from J; bases unmatched to any gene: 10. In nucleotides, the CDR3 is TGTGCCAGCAGCTTAGATCCGGGAGGCGGAGAAGAGCAGTACTTC. Its protein is CASSLDPGGGEEQYF.

J is TRBJ2-3 and V is TRBV9; TRBD2 aligns across 12 bases. CDR1 is SGDLS, CDR2 YYNGEE, per germline. This CDR3 is 16 amino acids long. V shed 3 bases and J 5 bases; nucleotides not matched to a gene: 7. CDR3 region: CASSEREGLAGDTQYF. The CDR3, as DNA: TGTGCCAGCAGCGAACGGGAGGGACTAGCGGGAGATACGCAGTATTTT.

The gene calls are TRBV7-2 and TRBJ2-1; 7 positions agree with TRBD1. Trimming took 4 bases from V and 9 from J; bases not matched to a gene: 9. Germline CDR1 SGHTA, CDR2 FQGNSA. The CDR3 is 14 amino acids. This CDR3 is CASSSDRSESEQFF. As DNA, the CDR3 is TGTGCCAGCAGCTCGGACAGGTCGGAGAGTGAGCAGTTCTTC.